Below, 31 T cell receptor beta chains from the same sample are listed, as sequenced in a study of response to subunit inactivated influenza vaccine. TCRdb fed the RT-PCR reads into MiXCR, producing one record per CDR3 protein. The data show roughly 540,000 distinct CDR3 sequences, with roughly 23% seen just once and around 2.8% held by the top ten. These same records also appear under a second study, on T cells expressing NK-cell markers. That work adds: UMIs accompanied the 5'RACE template switching by which TCR beta cDNA was made.

The specimen comprised CD4+ T cells sorted from PBMCs, sampled about 13 days after vaccination. These receptors originate from a man aged 50 to 60 who received an inactivated influenza vaccine.

Only a few counts were recorded for this clonotype. The CDR3 reads CASRPGTFGEQYF. CDR3 in DNA: TGTGCCAGCAGACCCGGGACCTTTGGCGAGCAGTACTTC. The chain has TRBV14 and TRBJ2-7; D may be TRBD1 or TRBD2 (5 bases each). Between the trimmed V and J ends, which lost 6 bases and 6 bases, there was a span of 15 bases. Germline V gene lookup returns CDR1 SGHDN and CDR2 FVKESK. The CDR3 runs to 13 residues. Full variable domain (outside the CDR3, taken from reference TRBV14 and TRBJ2-7): EAGVTQFPSHSVIEKGQTVTLRCDPISGHDNLYWYRRVMGKEIKFLLHFVKESKQDESGMPNNRFLAERTGGTYSTLKVQPAELEDSGVYFCASRPGTFGEQYFGPGTRLTVT.

The chain links TRBV11-1 to TRBJ1-4; weak D call: TRBD1 (6 bases). CDR3 length: 13 amino acids. Germline-derived CDR1 and CDR2 are SGHAT and FQDESV (reference sequence). V was cut by 5 bases and J by 7 bases, with 11 bases left in between. The chain's CDR3 is CASSRGAAEKLFF. Here the CDR3 DNA reads TGTGCCAGCAGCCGGGGGGCAGCTGAAAAACTGTTTTTT. The complete variable domain, with remaining parts taken from reference TRBV11-1 and TRBJ1-4, reads EAEVAQSPRYKITEKSQAVAFWCDPISGHATLYWYRQILGQGPELLVQFQDESVVDDSQLPKDRFSAERLKGVDSTLKIQPAELGDSAMYLCASSRGAAEKLFFGSGTQLSVL.

The chain recombines TRBV6-5 with TRBJ2-7; TRBD2 is a possible D gene (6 bases). The germline gives CDR1 MNHEY, CDR2 SVGAGI. The CDR3 extends over 12 amino acids. The ends were cut back, 3 bases at V and 6 bases at J, with 9 bases in the middle. The CDR3 reads CASSYYGGEQYF. Here the CDR3 DNA reads TGTGCCAGCAGTTATTACGGGGGCGAGCAGTACTTC.

The chain joins TRBV6-2 or TRBV6-3 to TRBJ2-1, with D hard to call. The V gene lost 7 bases and the J gene lost 6 bases, with 16 bases spanning the gap. The CDR3 has 14 amino acids. The germline gives CDR1 MNHEY, CDR2 SVGEGT. The CDR3 coding sequence is TGTGCCAGCACCGACTGGTCCCGCGGCAATGAGCAGTTCTTC. Translated, it gives CASTDWSRGNEQFF.

There are a few counts of this clonotype. The chain is built from TRBV20-1 and TRBJ1-1; D is unclear. CDR3 length equals 13 residues. The germline V gene encodes CDR1 DFQATT and CDR2 SNEGSKA (reference sequence). Deletions cut 0 bases from V and 0 bases from J, with 5 bases between. The CDR3 DNA reads TGCAGTGCTAGAGACAGGTTGAACACTGAAGCTTTCTTT. This codes for CSARDRLNTEAFF.

The sample holds a few counts of this clonotype. Here the CDR3 DNA reads TGCAGTGCATCTGACATGTACACTGAAGCTTTCTTT. Translated: CSASDMYTEAFF. The chain carries TRBV20-1 and TRBJ1-1; no clear D. This CDR3 has 12 amino acids. V was cut by 6 bases and J by 3 bases, with 11 bases left in between. From germline, CDR1 is DFQATT and CDR2 SNEGSKA (reference sequence).

The chain carries TRBV5-3 and TRBJ2-2, with 7 nucleotides matching TRBD1. TRBV5-3 is known as an ORF, though its function is uncertain. The CDR3 contains 15 residues. Trimming took 3 bases from V and 3 from J; bases not matched to a gene: 5. The CDR3 loop is CARSSDRDDTGELFF. CDR3 nucleotide sequence: TGTGCCAGAAGCTCAGACAGGGATGACACCGGGGAGCTGTTTTTT.

The V and J genes are TRBV7-2 and TRBJ2-1; 7 bases agree with TRBD1. This CDR3 has 13 residues. Germline CDR1 is SGHTA and CDR2 is FQGNSA. V lost 4 bases to trimming and J lost 7 bases; unmatched junction nucleotides: 4. The CDR3 DNA reads TGTGCCAGCAGCTCGGACAGGCCTAATGAGCAGTTCTTC. It translates to CASSSDRPNEQFF.

This clonotype was detected a few times. CDR3 DNA: TGTGCCAGCAGTTTAAGGGGTGGCGGGGCCAACGTCCTGACTTTC. Protein: CASSLRGGGANVLTF. This rearrangement joins TRBV12-3 or TRBV12-4 to TRBJ2-6; D is possibly TRBD1 (5 bases). This CDR3 has 15 residues. Trimming stripped 2 bases from V and 4 bases from J, with 9 bases between.

The chain recombines TRBV12-3 or TRBV12-4 with TRBJ2-3, with D maybe TRBD1 (5 bases). With 5 bases removed from V and 3 bases from J, the gap between germline ends came to 9 bases. The CDR3 runs to 13 residues. CDR3 protein: CASSRRQTDTQYF. The DNA for the CDR3 is TGTGCCAGCAGTCGCCGACAGACAGATACGCAGTATTTT.

The chain recombines TRBV20-1 with TRBJ2-5; TRBD2 agrees at 13 bases. V was clipped by 4 bases and J by 2 bases; unmatched bases: 10. Germline CDR1 reads DFQATT; CDR2 reads SNEGSKA (reference sequence). This CDR3 is built from 17 residues. This CDR3 is CSATGGTSGNPQETQYF. DNA of the CDR3: TGCAGTGCTACGGGGGGGACTAGCGGGAACCCTCAAGAGACCCAGTACTTC.

The table lists this clonotype with a few counts. The chain has TRBV28 and TRBJ2-2, with D uncertain. There are 15 residues in the CDR3. The V gene lost 3 bases and the J gene lost 6 bases, with 14 bases spanning the gap. Germline CDR1 reads MDHEN; CDR2 reads SYDVKM. The CDR3 nucleotides are TGTGCCAGCAGTTTTTCCCAAGACGGGTCCGGGGAGCTGTTTTTT. Translation: CASSFSQDGSGELFF.

The chain is built from TRBV27 and TRBJ2-2; D might be TRBD1 (5 bases). The V and J ends lost 0 bases and 2 bases respectively, with 10 bases between them. Germline CDR1 and CDR2: MNHEY and SMNVEV (reference sequence). The CDR3 is 16 residues long. The CDR3: CASSLSGEGNTGELFF. The CDR3 DNA reads TGTGCCAGCAGTTTATCAGGGGAAGGAAACACCGGGGAGCTGTTTTTT.

The gene calls are TRBV19 and TRBJ1-1; 8 nucleotides align to TRBD1. Trimming took 7 bases from V and 11 from J; bases not matched to a gene: 12. The CDR3 contains 13 residues. Germline V lookup: CDR1 LNHDA, CDR2 SQIVND (reference sequence). The CDR3 nucleotides read TGTGCCAGTACCGAGACAGGGGCCCCGGGGGCTTTCTTT. Translating gives CASTETGAPGAFF.

The chain couples TRBV20-1 to TRBJ2-1, with D tentatively TRBD1 (5 bases). CDR3 length: 14 amino acids. Germline CDR1 DFQATT, CDR2 SNEGSKA (reference sequence). Deletions cut 6 bases from V and 1 base from J, with 13 bases between. The CDR3 sequence: CSAEGQISYNEQFF. In DNA form, the CDR3 reads TGCAGTGCGGAAGGACAAATTTCCTACAATGAGCAGTTCTTC.

This clonotype appeared a few times. This chain connects TRBV3-1 to TRBJ1-4, with 10 nucleotides matching TRBD1. This CDR3 region has 15 residues. Germline trimming cut 0 bases from V and 13 bases from J; bases unmatched to any gene: 8. Germline V gene sequence: CDR1 LGHDT, CDR2 YNNKEL (reference sequence). Written as DNA, the CDR3 is TGTGCCAGCAGCCAAGAAGGGACAGGGGTCAAGAGACTGTTTTTT. Its protein product is CASSQEGTGVKRLFF.

This clonotype appeared a few times. The chain uses TRBV7-8 and TRBJ2-2, with D perhaps matching TRBD1 (6 bases). The CDR3 loop spans 15 amino acids. From germline, CDR1 is SGHVS and CDR2 FQNEAQ. The V gene lost 0 bases and the J gene lost 7 bases, with 12 bases spanning the gap. The CDR3 nucleotides read TGTGCCAGCAGCTTAGCGGGGGCCTACAGCGGGGAGCTGTTTTTT. Translating it yields CASSLAGAYSGELFF.

This chain connects TRBV6-1 to TRBJ2-3; 7 bases agree with TRBD1. Looked up from germline, CDR1 is MNHNS and CDR2 is SASEGT. J lost 5 bases, V lost 6 bases, and 8 bases had no gene match. The CDR3 extends over 14 amino acids. The CDR3 protein is CASSPTGFKDTQYF. Here the CDR3 DNA reads TGTGCCAGCAGCCCGACAGGGTTTAAAGATACGCAGTATTTT.

The V and J genes are TRBV7-2 and TRBJ2-1; D perhaps matches TRBD1 (6 bases). The length of the CDR3 is 14 residues. Trimming left V 5 bases short and J 8 bases short, with 16 bases between. Per the germline V gene, CDR1 is SGHTA and CDR2 is FQGNSA. CDR3 protein: CASSRHPRTDEQFF. CDR3 nucleotides: TGTGCCAGCAGCCGCCACCCCAGGACAGATGAGCAGTTCTTC.

This sequence joins TRBV7-8 and TRBJ1-1; D not resolved. CDR1 and CDR2 from the germline V gene are SGHVS and FQNEAQ. V was pared by 0 bases and J by 5 bases, with 16 bases between. The CDR3 has 16 residues. The CDR3 reads CASSLAVRGGLTEAFF. The DNA of the CDR3 is TGTGCCAGCAGCTTAGCGGTACGGGGTGGGTTAACTGAAGCTTTCTTT. Based on the CDR3 plus reference TRBV7-8 and TRBJ1-1, the full variable domain is GAGVSQSPRYKVAKRGQDVALRCDPISGHVSLFWYQQALGQGPEFLTYFQNEAQLDKSGLPSDRFFAERPEGSVSTLKIQRTQQEDSAVYLCASSLAVRGGLTEAFFGQGTRLTVV.

This clonotype was detected a few times. The rearrangement uses TRBV6-2 or TRBV6-3 and TRBJ2-1; 12 nucleotides line up with TRBD1. The V and J ends lost 5 bases and 5 bases, in that order; junction bases with no gene match: 13. The V gene's germline CDR1 is MNHEY and CDR2 SVGEGT. The CDR3 extends over 18 amino acids. CDR3 sequence reads: CASSNRDRGLRPHNEQFF. CDR3 coding DNA: TGTGCCAGCAGTAATCGGGACAGGGGGCTTCGTCCCCACAATGAGCAGTTCTTC.

The CDR3 DNA is TGTGCCAGCAGACCCGCCCGGGACATCTTAAAGACCCAGTACTTC. Amino acid sequence: CASRPARDILKTQYF. The chain has TRBV6-1 and TRBJ2-5; tentatively, D is TRBD1 (6 bases). Germline V gene sequence: CDR1 MNHNS, CDR2 SASEGT. The V gene lost 6 bases and the J gene lost 6 bases, with 20 bases spanning the gap. The CDR3 has 15 residues.

The J gene is TRBJ2-1, the V gene TRBV7-9, with 8 bases lining up with TRBD2. Germline trimming cut 3 bases from V and 4 bases from J; bases unmatched to any gene: 8. The CDR3 loop spans 16 amino acids. Germline lookup yields CDR1 SEHNR and CDR2 FQNEAQ (reference sequence). This CDR3 is CASSFLDSGAYNEQFF. DNA for the CDR3: TGTGCCAGCAGCTTTTTGGATAGCGGGGCTTACAATGAGCAGTTCTTC.

This clonotype was seen a handful of times. V is TRBV4-2 and J is TRBJ1-5; D call uncertain. The germline V gene has CDR1 LGHNA and CDR2 YNFKEQ. Deletions cut 0 bases from V and 9 bases from J, with 9 bases between. This CDR3 spans 13 amino acids. CDR3 protein: CASSQDESLPQHF. In DNA form, the CDR3 reads TGTGCCAGCAGCCAAGATGAGAGTTTGCCCCAGCATTTT.

The J gene is TRBJ2-7, the V gene TRBV9, with D unclear. V was clipped by 4 bases and J by 3 bases, with 17 bases between them. This CDR3 contains 15 residues. The germline V gene encodes CDR1 SGDLS and CDR2 YYNGEE. This CDR3 is CASSSHPGDSYEQYF. In DNA form, the CDR3 reads TGTGCCAGCAGCTCCCATCCTGGGGATAGCTACGAGCAGTACTTC.

The J gene is TRBJ1-6, the V gene TRBV5-1; D unresolved. This CDR3 has 13 amino acids. Between the trimmed V and J ends, which lost 0 bases and 9 bases, there was a span of 7 bases. CDR1 is SGHRS, CDR2 YFSETQ, per germline. The CDR3 reads CASSLGAGSPLHF. CDR3 sequence (DNA): TGCGCCAGCAGCTTGGGGGCTGGTTCACCCCTCCACTTT. Looking up the rest from reference TRBV5-1 and TRBJ1-6 gives the full variable domain: KAGVTQTPRYLIKTRGQQVTLSCSPISGHRSVSWYQQTPGQGLQFLFEYFSETQRNKGNFPGRFSGRQFSNSRSEMNVSTLELGDSALYLCASSLGAGSPLHFGNGTRLTVT.

This chain connects TRBV30 to TRBJ2-3; 7 nucleotides match TRBD1. The J segment lost 4 bases and the V segment lost 0 bases, leaving 7 bases of the junction unmatched. The CDR3 totals 15 residues. Germline V gene lookup returns CDR1 GTSNPN and CDR2 SVGIG (reference sequence). DNA for the CDR3: TGTGCCTGGAGTGTGGGACAGCCTAAATCAGATACGCAGTATTTT. This sequence encodes CAWSVGQPKSDTQYF.

This clonotype has just a few counts. The rearrangement joins TRBV12-3 or TRBV12-4 to TRBJ1-5; 11 bases map to TRBD1. Trimming removed 5 bases from V and 2 bases from J; junction bases left unmatched: 5. The CDR3 spans 16 residues. CDR3 region: CASSARTGGGNQPQHF. The CDR3 nucleotides read TGTGCCAGCAGTGCTCGGACAGGGGGCGGCAATCAGCCCCAGCATTTT.

The V and J genes are TRBV20-1 and TRBJ1-5; a possible D gene is TRBD1 (5 bases). CDR1 is DFQATT, CDR2 SNEGSKA, per germline (reference sequence). The CDR3 loop spans 14 amino acids. The V end was cut by 1 base, the J end by 2 bases, with 9 bases between. CDR3 DNA: TGCAGTGCTAGAGCAGGGCCTGGCAATCAGCCCCAGCATTTT. Its translation: CSARAGPGNQPQHF.

J is TRBJ2-1 and V is TRBV10-3; D uncertain. V shed 4 bases and J shed 0 bases, with 10 bases lying between them. CDR1 and CDR2 (germline): ENHRY, SYGVKD. The CDR3 sequence is 15 residues long. The CDR3 loop reads CAISASESSYNEQFF. For the CDR3, the DNA is TGTGCCATCAGTGCGTCAGAAAGCTCCTACAATGAGCAGTTCTTC.

A remark on this clonotype: A much larger clone lies one base from this, so it may be a read error. The gene calls are TRBV15 and TRBJ1-1, with no clear D. Looked up from germline, CDR1 is LNHNV and CDR2 is YYDKDF (reference sequence). This CDR3 is built from 13 residues. CDR3 loop: CTTSSRSGTEAFF. The CDR3 DNA is TGTACCACCAGCTCCCGGAGTGGGACTGAAGCTTTCTTT. Full variable domain (missing parts from reference TRBV15 and TRBJ1-1): DAMVIQNPRYQVTQFGKPVTLSCSQTLNHNVMYWYQQKSSQAPKLLFHYYDKDFNNEADTPDNFQSRRPNTSFCFLDIRSPGLGDTAMYLCTTSSRSGTEAFFGQGTRLTVV.